This TCR beta chain derives from a study of graft-versus-host responses after intestinal transplantation. Study-level points and caveats: Present in recipient marrow, GvH clones included some that appeared first in ileum or blood. Some patients had graft-donor T cell macrochimerism. In their allografts, the ratios of graft-versus-host to host-versus-graft T cell clones were high. With peak circulating GvH clone levels came an association with early post-transplant HvG declines.

On this clone: As yet, its antigen is unknown.

Graft tissue was processed to release intraepithelial and lamina propria lymphocytes. Germline-derived CDR1 and CDR2 are SNHLY and FYNNEI. The V segment lost 0 bases and the J segment 3 bases; nucleotides outside the gene matches: 5. The CDR3 runs to 16 residues. The method was immunoSEQ multiplex PCR; TCRdb's version includes in-frame clones alone and lacks a portion of them. The table records 60,000 to 70,000 clones, about nine tenths of them present only once. The receptor's source is a human patient who received an intestinal transplant, so some T cells may come from the graft donor. The chain joins TRBV2 to TRBJ1-5; 7 bases line up with TRBD1. Specimen: ileum tissue, collected more than 350 days after transplant. The CDR3 loop reads CASSEANRGDNQPQHF. The CDR3 DNA reads as TGTGCCAGCAGTGAAGCGAACAGGGGTGACAATCAGCCCCAGCATTTT.